This T cell receptor (beta chain) is drawn from a study of shared clonotypes between healthy human individuals. Points from the study as a whole: Naive subsets typically showed greater estimated richness than memory subsets.

Note on this clone: What it recognizes is unknown.

The ends lost 7 bases at V and 2 bases at J; junction bases unmatched: 6. CDR3 length: 14 amino acids. The germline V gene has CDR1 MNHNY and CDR2 SVGAGI (reference sequence). Several immunoSEQ plates held equal portions of the genomic DNA taken from each subset. The repertoire was sequenced with immunoSEQ multiplex PCR; TCRdb's copy has only in-frame clones and lacks some. The sample shows 2,100,000 or so clones, approximately 96% of them seen only once. This chain joins TRBV6-6 and TRBJ2-3, with 7 positions matching TRBD2. The receptor was isolated from a man between 18 and 29 years old in good health. Material: naive CD4+ T cells sorted from blood. Subset: CD45RA+ positively selected. As DNA, the CDR3 is TGTGCCAGCACCGCCCTAGCGGCCACAGATACGCAGTATTTT. Its translation is CASTALAATDTQYF.